The clone carrying this T cell receptor beta chain was picked up many times. The antigen is undetermined. This CDR3 comprises 13 residues. V lost 1 base and J 4 bases, leaving 8 bases between the germline ends. Looked up from germline, CDR1 is SGHTA and CDR2 is FQGNSA. This entry is derived from a study of blood T cells in healthy people across ages. Study-wide results and limits: Per million T cells, the diversity of TCR beta decreased roughly linearly as age advanced.

The second PCR ran 7 to 11 cycles with a sample-barcoded 5' primer and J-beta primers. From the 5' RACE reads, TCRdb called clonotypes with MiXCR, one entry per CDR3 protein. The sample has 1.5 million or so distinct CDR3 sequences, 42% seen once. The sequencing input was blood. This rearrangement joins TRBV7-2 to TRBJ2-7; D is perhaps TRBD1 or TRBD2 (5 bases each). The sequence derives from a woman aged 18 to 35 in good health. This CDR3 is CASSLVGVYEQYF. The CDR3 DNA sequence: TGTGCCAGCAGCTTAGTGGGGGTTTACGAGCAGTACTTC.